This entry describes one TCR beta chain. A multiplex PCR was run with 60 Vbeta primers and 13 Jbeta primers. This table comes from immunoSEQ multiplex PCR, and its TCRdb copy is limited to in-frame clones, with some not included. The profile shows more than 140,000 clones, just under 85% of them singletons. These data are taken from a study of cytomegalovirus exposure and HLA in healthy donors. Trimming took off 0 bases at V and 10 bases at J, with 11 bases between the two ends. CDR3 length: 13 residues. Looked up from germline, CDR1 is LNHDA and CDR2 is SQIVND (reference sequence). Sequencing was carried out using PBMCs. The receptor's source is a woman between 40 and 50 years old in good health and CMV-seronegative. The chain recombines TRBV19 with TRBJ2-3; possible D gene TRBD2, 6 bases. CDR3: CASSIESAGPQYF. The CDR3 DNA sequence: TGTGCCAGTAGTATAGAAAGCGCGGGGCCGCAGTATTTT. Looking up the rest from reference TRBV19 and TRBJ2-3 gives the full variable domain: DGGITQSPKYLFRKEGQNVTLSCEQNLNHDAMYWYRQDPGQGLRLIYYSQIVNDFQKGDIAEGYSVSREKKESFPLTVTSAQKNPTAFYLCASSIESAGPQYFGPGTRLTVL.